This T cell receptor beta chain was profiled in a study of blood T cell repertoires in COVID-19. V shed 2 bases and J shed 8 bases, with 9 bases lying between them. Germline V CDR1 and CDR2: MDHEN, SYDVKM. This CDR3 is 12 amino acids long. This clone was seen once. Profiled with immunoSEQ multiplex PCR; TCRdb holds only in-frame clones, not every one. The repertoire holds roughly 250,000 clones, with around 87% as singletons. The chain employs TRBV28 and TRBJ1-2, with unresolved D. The specimen was peripheral blood. This clonotype was obtained from a woman aged 45-65 years with acute or convalescent COVID-19. In DNA form, the CDR3 reads TGTGCCAGCAGTTTAAGCGGAGCGGGCTACACCTTC. Its translation: CASSLSGAGYTF.